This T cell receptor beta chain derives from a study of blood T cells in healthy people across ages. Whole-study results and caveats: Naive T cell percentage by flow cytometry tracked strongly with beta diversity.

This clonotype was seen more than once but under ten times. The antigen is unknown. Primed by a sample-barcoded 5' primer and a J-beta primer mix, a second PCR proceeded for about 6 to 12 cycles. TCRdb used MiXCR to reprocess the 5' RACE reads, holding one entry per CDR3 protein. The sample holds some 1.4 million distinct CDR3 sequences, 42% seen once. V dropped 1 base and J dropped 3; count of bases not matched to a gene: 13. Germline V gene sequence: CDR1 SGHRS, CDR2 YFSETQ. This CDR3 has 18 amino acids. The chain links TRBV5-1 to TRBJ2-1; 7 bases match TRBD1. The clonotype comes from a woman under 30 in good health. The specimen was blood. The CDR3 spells CASSLFEATGSVYNEQFF. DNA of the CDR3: TGCGCCAGCAGCTTGTTCGAGGCGACAGGGTCAGTCTACAATGAGCAGTTCTTC.